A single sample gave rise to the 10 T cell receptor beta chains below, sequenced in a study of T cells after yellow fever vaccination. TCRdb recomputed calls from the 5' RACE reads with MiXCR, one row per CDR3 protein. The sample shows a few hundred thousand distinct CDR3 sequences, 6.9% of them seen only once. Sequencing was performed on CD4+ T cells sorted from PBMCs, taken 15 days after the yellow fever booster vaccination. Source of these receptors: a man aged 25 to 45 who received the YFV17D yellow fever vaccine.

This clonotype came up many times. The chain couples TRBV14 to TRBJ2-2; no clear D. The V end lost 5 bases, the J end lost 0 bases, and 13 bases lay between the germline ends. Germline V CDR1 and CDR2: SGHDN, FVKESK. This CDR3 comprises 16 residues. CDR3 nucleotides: TGTGCCAGCAGCTCCCTTGGGCCTACGAACACCGGGGAGCTGTTTTTT. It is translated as CASSSLGPTNTGELFF.

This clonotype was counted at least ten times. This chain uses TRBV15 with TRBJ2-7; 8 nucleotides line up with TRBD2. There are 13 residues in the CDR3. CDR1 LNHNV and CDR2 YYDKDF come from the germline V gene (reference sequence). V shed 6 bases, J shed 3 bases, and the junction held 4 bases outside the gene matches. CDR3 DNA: TGTGCCACCAGGTTAAGCGGGAGCTACGAGCAGTACTTC. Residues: CATRLSGSYEQYF.

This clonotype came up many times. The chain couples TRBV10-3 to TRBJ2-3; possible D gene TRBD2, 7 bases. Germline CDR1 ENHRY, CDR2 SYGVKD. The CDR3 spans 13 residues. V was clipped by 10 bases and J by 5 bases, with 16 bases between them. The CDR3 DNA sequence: TGTGCCACCACGGGGGGCAAGGGAGATACGCAGTATTTT. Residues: CATTGGKGDTQYF.

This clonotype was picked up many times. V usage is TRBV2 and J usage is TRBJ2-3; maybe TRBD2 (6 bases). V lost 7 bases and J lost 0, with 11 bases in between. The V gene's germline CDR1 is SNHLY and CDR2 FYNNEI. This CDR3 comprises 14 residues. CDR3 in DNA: TGTGCCAGCAAGAAGAGCGGGAGCACAGATACGCAGTATTTT. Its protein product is CASKKSGSTDTQYF.

The CDR3 sequence is CASSFTLADTQYF. CDR3 sequence (DNA): TGTGCCAGCAGCTTTACGTTGGCTGATACGCAGTATTTT. The chain uses TRBV11-2 and TRBJ2-3; D remains unclear. Looked up from germline, CDR1 is SGHAT and CDR2 is FQNNGV. The CDR3 totals 13 residues. V lost 3 bases, J lost 6 bases, and 10 bases lay in between.

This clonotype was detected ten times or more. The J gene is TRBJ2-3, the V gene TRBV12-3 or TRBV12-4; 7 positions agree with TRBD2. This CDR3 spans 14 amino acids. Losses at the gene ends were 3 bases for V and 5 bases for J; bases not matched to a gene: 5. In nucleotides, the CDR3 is TGTGCCAGCAGTTTGAGCGGGAAAGGAGATACGCAGTATTTT. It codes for CASSLSGKGDTQYF.

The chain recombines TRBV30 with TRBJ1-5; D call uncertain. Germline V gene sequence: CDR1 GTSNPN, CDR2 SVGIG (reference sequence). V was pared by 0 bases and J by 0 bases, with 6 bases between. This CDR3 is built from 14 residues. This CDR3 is CAWSVVSSNQPQHF. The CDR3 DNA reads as TGTGCCTGGAGTGTCGTCTCTAGCAATCAGCCCCAGCATTTT. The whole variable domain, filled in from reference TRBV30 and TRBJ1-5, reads SQTIHQWPATLVQPVGSPLSLECTVEGTSNPNLYWYRQAAGRGLQLLFYSVGIGQISSEVPQNLSASRPQDRQFILSSKKLLLSDSGFYLCAWSVVSSNQPQHFGDGTRLSIL.

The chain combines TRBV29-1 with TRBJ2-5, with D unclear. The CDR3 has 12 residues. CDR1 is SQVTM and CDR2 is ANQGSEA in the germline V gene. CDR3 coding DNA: TGCACCGTCATCAGCTTTGGGGAGACCCAGTACTTC. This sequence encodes CTVISFGETQYF.

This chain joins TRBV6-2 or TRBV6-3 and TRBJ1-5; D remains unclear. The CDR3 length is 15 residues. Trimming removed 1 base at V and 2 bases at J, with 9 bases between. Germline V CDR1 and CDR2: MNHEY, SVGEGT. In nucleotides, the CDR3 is TGTGCCAGCAGTTACTTGGGTTTGGGCAATCAGCCCCAGCATTTT. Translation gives CASSYLGLGNQPQHF.

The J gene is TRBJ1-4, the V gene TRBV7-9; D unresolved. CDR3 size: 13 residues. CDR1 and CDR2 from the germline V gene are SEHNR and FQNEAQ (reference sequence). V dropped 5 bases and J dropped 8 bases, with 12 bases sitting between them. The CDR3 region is CASSPSGEEKLFF. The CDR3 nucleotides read TGTGCCAGCAGCCCGTCAGGCGAAGAAAAACTGTTTTTT.